This T cell receptor beta chain is from a study of OX40 agonist ivuxolimab in advanced cancers. On the study more broadly: The dose of intravenous ivuxolimab that patients received every 2 weeks ranged from 0.01 to 10 mg/kg. Findings of the study overall: CD4+ and CD8+ blood T cells expanded clonally by week 6 at 0.1 to 3.0 mg/kg. Among the lowest peripheral clonal expansion occurred in 0.1-3.0 mg/kg partial responders.

Details on this clone: Its antigen is undetermined.

Profiling relied on immunoSEQ multiplex PCR, and the TCRdb table lists in-frame clones only, not all of them. The sample has 98,000 or so clones; about 88% are singletons. Trimming removed 3 bases from V and 5 bases from J, with 11 bases in between. CDR3 length equals 14 residues. Germline values: CDR1 SGHRS, CDR2 YFSETQ. Blood was sampled at baseline, cycle 4 day 1, and cycle 7 day 1. The chain joins TRBV5-1 to TRBJ1-4; tentatively, D is TRBD1 (6 bases). The source of this sequence is an adult with an advanced solid tumor such as melanoma, head and neck, liver or kidney cancer. The input for sequencing was CD4+ or CD8+ T cells sorted from blood, taken in a trial of the OX40 agonist ivuxolimab. For the CDR3, the DNA is TGCGCCAGCAGCTCCACAGGGTCAAATGAAAAACTGTTTTTT. The encoded protein is CASSSTGSNEKLFF.